This T cell receptor (beta chain) was captured in a study of blood T cell repertoires in COVID-19. Study-wide background: From the United States, Italy and Spain came samples of acute and convalescent COVID-19. Nucleic acid was either cDNA or gDNA, and it came from T cells, B-cell-depleted T cells, or PBMCs.

In the original analysis: Scientists estimated how many nucleated cells there were by amplifying reference gene primers. TCRdb's table, derived via immunoSEQ multiplex PCR, lists solely in-frame clones and lacks some. D and trimming come from the DNA, and the V and J calls and clone size come from that table. The repertoire holds some 400,000 clones, about 90% seen once, with about 1.5% in the top ten. Participant-given clinical history determined each cohort assignment. The clonotype originates from a man aged 25 to 45 who had recovered from COVID-19. The sample comprised PBMCs or T cells enriched from blood (not recorded which).

CDR3 sequence (DNA): TGTGCCAGCTCACCAGGGACAGGCATGCTAGCGGGGCAATACAATGAGCAGTTCTTC. Residues: CASSPGTGMLAGQYNEQFF. The J gene is TRBJ2-1, the V gene TRBV18, with D maybe TRBD2 (9 bases). Germline CDR1 KGHSH, CDR2 LQKENI. V was cut by 2 bases and J by 4 bases, with 24 bases left in between. This CDR3 spans 19 amino acids. The entire variable domain, with the rest obtained from reference TRBV18 and TRBJ2-1, is as follows: NAGVMQNPRHLVRRRGQEARLRCSPMKGHSHVYWYRQLPEEGLKFMVYLQKENIIDESGMPKERFSAEFPKEGPSILRIQQVVRGDSAAYFCASSPGTGMLAGQYNEQFFGPGTRLTVL.